Listed below are T cell receptor beta chains from one sample, sequenced in a study of T cells in pancreatic ductal adenocarcinoma. Only in-frame clones appear in the TCRdb table, and some are missing; sequencing was by immunoSEQ multiplex PCR. Among 25,000 to 35,000 clones listed, around nine tenths were seen once. Material: PBMCs. These receptors originate from a human donor with pancreatic ductal adenocarcinoma. Both conserved end residues are part of each CDR3. A D gene is named only where the DNA matches it firmly. Clone size is not always given. Where it is, it says once, few, many or a class for expanded clones.

j_gene | v_gene | abundance | d_gene | CDR3aa | CDR3nt
TRBJ2-3 | TRBV7-8 | . | . | CASSLRRAGTDTQYF | TGTGCCAGCAGCTTGCGGCGGGCGGGCACAGATACGCAGTATTTT
TRBJ1-1 | TRBV27 | . | . | CASSLAQGTEAFF | TGTGCCAGCAGTTTAGCACAGGGCACTGAAGCTTTCTTT
TRBJ2-4 | TRBV4-1 | . | . | CASSQTSDTNLAKNIQYF | TGCGCCAGCAGCCAAACTTCGGACACCAACTTAGCCAAAAACATTCAGTACTTC
TRBJ2-2 | TRBV11-1 | . | . | CASSLARDTGELFF | TGTGCCAGCAGCTTGGCGAGGGACACCGGGGAGCTGTTTTTT
TRBJ1-3 | TRBV11-3 | . | . | CASSLDGEGTSGNTIYF | TGTGCCAGCAGCTTAGACGGTGAGGGAACCTCTGGAAACACCATATATTTT
TRBJ2-1 | TRBV27 | . | TRBD2 | CASSHTSGRASSYNEQFF | TGTGCCAGCAGTCATACTAGCGGGAGGGCTAGCTCCTACAATGAGCAGTTCTTC
TRBJ1-4 | TRBV2 | . | . | CASRPGSWDEKLFF | TGTGCCAGCAGGCCAGGGTCCTGGGATGAAAAACTGTTTTTT
TRBJ2-5 | TRBV15 | once | TRBD1 | CATSPGQGGETQYF | TGTGCCACCAGTCCAGGACAGGGGGGAGAGACCCAGTACTTC
TRBJ2-2 | TRBV7-9 | . | . | CAEEAYRASLTGELFF | TGTGCCGAGGAAGCTTACAGGGCCTCTCTCACCGGGGAGCTGTTTTTT
TRBJ2-2 | TRBV6-4 | medium-sized | TRBD1 | CASSTGGETGELFF | TGTGCCAGCAGTACAGGGGGCGAAACCGGGGAGCTGTTTTTT
TRBJ2-7 | TRBV4-2 | . | . | CASSQDKGDYEQYF | TGTGCCAGCAGCCAAGATAAGGGGGACTACGAGCAGTACTTC
TRBJ2-5 | TRBV6-5 | . | TRBD1 | CASTRQGRIETQYF | TGTGCCAGCACCAGACAGGGGCGTATAGAGACCCAGTACTTC
TRBJ2-5 | TRBV6-6 | . | . | CASSGERGQETQYF | TGTGCCAGCAGCGGTGAGAGGGGACAAGAGACCCAGTACTTC
TRBJ2-5 | TRBV18 | . | TRBD1 | CASSPNRGRIGETQYF | TGTGCCAGCTCACCAAACAGGGGGCGGATAGGAGAGACCCAGTACTTC
TRBJ2-1 | TRBV5-6 | . | . | CASSLDGLVNEQFF | TGTGCCAGCAGCTTGGACGGACTGGTCAATGAGCAGTTCTTC
TRBJ2-3 | TRBV5-1 | . | TRBD2 | CASSLAAAGVPDTQYF | TGCGCCAGCAGCTTGGCCGCGGCGGGGGTACCAGATACGCAGTATTTT
TRBJ2-7 | TRBV15 | . | TRBD2 | CATSRALAGGGYEQYF | TGTGCCACCAGCAGAGCCTTAGCGGGAGGAGGCTACGAGCAGTACTTC